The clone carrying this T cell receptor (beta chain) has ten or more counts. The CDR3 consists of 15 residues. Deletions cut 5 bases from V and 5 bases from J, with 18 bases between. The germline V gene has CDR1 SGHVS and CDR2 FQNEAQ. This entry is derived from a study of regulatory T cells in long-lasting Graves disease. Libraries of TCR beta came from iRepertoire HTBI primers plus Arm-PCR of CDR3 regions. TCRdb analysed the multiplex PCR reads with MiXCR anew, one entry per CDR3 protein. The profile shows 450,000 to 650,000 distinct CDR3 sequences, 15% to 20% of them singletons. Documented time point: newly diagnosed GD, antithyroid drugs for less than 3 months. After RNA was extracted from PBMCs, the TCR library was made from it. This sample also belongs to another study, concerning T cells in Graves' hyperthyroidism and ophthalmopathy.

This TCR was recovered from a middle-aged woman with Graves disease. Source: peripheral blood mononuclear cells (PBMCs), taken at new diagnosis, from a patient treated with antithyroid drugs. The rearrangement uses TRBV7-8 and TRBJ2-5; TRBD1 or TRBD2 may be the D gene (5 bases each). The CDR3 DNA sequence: TGTGCCAGCAGCGAAGTGGGGGATCCGGGGGAGACCCAGTACTTC. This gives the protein CASSEVGDPGETQYF.